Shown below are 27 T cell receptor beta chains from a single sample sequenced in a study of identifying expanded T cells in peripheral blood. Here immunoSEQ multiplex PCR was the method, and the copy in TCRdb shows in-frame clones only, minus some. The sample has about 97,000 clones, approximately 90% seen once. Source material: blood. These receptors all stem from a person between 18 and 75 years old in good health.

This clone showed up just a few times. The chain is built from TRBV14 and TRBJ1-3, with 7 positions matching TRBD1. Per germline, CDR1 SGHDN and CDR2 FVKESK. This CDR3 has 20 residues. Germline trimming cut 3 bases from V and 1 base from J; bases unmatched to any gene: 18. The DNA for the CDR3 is TGTGCCAGCAGCCATAACATAGGGGGCGAAGGCTTTCGGTCTGGAAACACCATATATTTT. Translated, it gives CASSHNIGGEGFRSGNTIYF.

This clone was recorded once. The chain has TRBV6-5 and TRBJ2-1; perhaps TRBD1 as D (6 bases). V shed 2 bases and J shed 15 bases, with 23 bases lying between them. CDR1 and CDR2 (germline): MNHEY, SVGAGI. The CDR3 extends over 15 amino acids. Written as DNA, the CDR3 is TGTGCCAGCAGTTACGCGGACAGTTCCCGTACCGGCCGGTTCTTC. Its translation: CASSYADSSRTGRFF.

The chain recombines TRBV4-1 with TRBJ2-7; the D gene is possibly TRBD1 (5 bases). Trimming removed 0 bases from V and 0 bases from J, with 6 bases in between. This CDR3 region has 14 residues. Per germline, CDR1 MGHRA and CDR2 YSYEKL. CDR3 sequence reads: CASSQDQGSYEQYF. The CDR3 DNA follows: TGCGCCAGCAGCCAAGATCAGGGCTCCTACGAGCAGTACTTC.

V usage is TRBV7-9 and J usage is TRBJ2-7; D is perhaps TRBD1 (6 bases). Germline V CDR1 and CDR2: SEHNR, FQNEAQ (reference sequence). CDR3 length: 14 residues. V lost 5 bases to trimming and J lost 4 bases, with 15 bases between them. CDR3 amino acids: CASSLNDRPYEQYF. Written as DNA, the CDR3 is TGTGCCAGCAGCCTCAACGACAGGCCATACGAGCAGTACTTC.

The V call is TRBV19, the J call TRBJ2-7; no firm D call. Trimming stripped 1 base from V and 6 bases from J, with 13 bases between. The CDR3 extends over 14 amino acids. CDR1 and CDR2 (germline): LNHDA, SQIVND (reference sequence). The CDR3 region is CASSIVSRSSEQYF. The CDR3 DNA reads TGTGCCAGTAGTATAGTTTCCCGCTCGTCCGAGCAGTACTTC.

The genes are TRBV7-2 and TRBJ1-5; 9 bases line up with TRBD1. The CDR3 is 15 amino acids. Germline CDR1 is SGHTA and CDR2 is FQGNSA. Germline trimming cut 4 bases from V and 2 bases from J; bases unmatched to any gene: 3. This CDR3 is CASSWTGARNQPQHF. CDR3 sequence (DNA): TGTGCCAGCAGCTGGACAGGGGCGCGCAATCAGCCCCAGCATTTT.

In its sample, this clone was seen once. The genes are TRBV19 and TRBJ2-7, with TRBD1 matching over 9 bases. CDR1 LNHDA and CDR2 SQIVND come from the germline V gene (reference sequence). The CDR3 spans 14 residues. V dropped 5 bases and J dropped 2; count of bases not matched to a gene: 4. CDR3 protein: CASSGDRDPYEQYF. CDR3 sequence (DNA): TGTGCCAGTAGTGGGGACAGGGACCCCTACGAGCAGTACTTC.

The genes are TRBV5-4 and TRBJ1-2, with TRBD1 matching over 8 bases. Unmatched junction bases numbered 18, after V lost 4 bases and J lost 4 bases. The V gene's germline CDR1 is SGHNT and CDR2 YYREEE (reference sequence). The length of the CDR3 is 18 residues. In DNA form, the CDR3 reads TGTGCCAGCAGCCGTACACCCTTTAGGACAGGGTTTCGCTATGGCTACACCTTC. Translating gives CASSRTPFRTGFRYGYTF. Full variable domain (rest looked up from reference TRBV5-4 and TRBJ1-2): ETGVTQSPTHLIKTRGQQVTLRCSSQSGHNTVSWYQQALGQGPQFIFQYYREEENGRGNFPPRFSGLQFPNYSSELNVNALELDDSALYLCASSRTPFRTGFRYGYTFGSGTRLTVV.

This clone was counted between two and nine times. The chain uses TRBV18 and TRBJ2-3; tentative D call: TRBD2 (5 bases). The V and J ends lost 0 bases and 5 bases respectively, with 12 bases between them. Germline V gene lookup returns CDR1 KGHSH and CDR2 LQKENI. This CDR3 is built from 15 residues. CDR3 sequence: CASSPPLRGQDTQYF. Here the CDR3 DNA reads TGTGCCAGCTCACCACCTCTTCGCGGGCAAGATACGCAGTATTTT.

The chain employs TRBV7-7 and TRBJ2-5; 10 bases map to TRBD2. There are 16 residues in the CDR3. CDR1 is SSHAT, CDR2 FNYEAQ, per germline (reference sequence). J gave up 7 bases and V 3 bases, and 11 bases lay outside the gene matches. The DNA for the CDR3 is TGTGCCAGCAGCTTGGGGGAGCGGGGGGGCGGTTGGACCCAGTACTTC. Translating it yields CASSLGERGGGWTQYF.

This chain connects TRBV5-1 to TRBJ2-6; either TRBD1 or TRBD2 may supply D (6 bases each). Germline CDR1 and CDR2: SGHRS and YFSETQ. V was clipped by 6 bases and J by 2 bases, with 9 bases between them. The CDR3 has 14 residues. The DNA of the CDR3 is TGCGCCAGCACAGGGGAGGCTGGGGCCAACGTCCTGACTTTC. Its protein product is CASTGEAGANVLTF.

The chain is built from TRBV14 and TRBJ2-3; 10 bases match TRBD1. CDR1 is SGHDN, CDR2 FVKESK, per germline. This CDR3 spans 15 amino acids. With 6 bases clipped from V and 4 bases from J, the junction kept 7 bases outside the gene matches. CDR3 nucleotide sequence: TGTGCCAGCAGTCCCAGACAGGGGGCCGCAGATACGCAGTATTTT. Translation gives CASSPRQGAADTQYF. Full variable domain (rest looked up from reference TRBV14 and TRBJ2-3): EAGVTQFPSHSVIEKGQTVTLRCDPISGHDNLYWYRRVMGKEIKFLLHFVKESKQDESGMPNNRFLAERTGGTYSTLKVQPAELEDSGVYFCASSPRQGAADTQYFGPGTRLTVL.

Written as DNA, the CDR3 is TGTGCCAGCAATCCGGACAGGGGTCGCGTCCTTCACACCGGGGAGCTGTTTTTT. It yields the protein CASNPDRGRVLHTGELFF. The rearrangement uses TRBV28 and TRBJ2-2, with TRBD1 matching 9 bases. From germline, CDR1 is MDHEN and CDR2 SYDVKM. The CDR3 is made up of 18 amino acids. V gave up 7 bases and J gave up 3 bases; unmatched junction bases: 15. The full variable domain, its missing parts supplied by reference TRBV28 and TRBJ2-2, is DVKVTQSSRYLVKRTGEKVFLECVQDMDHENMFWYRQDPGLGLRLIYFSYDVKMKEKGDIPEGYSVSREKKERFSLILESASTNQTSMYLCASNPDRGRVLHTGELFFGEGSRLTVL.

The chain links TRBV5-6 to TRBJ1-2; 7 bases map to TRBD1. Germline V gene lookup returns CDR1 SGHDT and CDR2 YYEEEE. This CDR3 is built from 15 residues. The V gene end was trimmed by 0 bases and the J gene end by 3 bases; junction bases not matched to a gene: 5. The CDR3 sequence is CASSLGQGLYYGYTF. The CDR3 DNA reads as TGTGCCAGCAGCTTGGGACAGGGCCTTTACTATGGCTACACCTTC.

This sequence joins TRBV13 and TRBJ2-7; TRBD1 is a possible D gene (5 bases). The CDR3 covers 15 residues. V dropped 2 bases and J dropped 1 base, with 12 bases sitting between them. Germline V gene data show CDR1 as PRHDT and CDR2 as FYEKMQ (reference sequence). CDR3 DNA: TGTGCCAGCAGCTTAAGGCTCACAGGATCCTACGAGCAGTACTTC. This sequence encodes CASSLRLTGSYEQYF.

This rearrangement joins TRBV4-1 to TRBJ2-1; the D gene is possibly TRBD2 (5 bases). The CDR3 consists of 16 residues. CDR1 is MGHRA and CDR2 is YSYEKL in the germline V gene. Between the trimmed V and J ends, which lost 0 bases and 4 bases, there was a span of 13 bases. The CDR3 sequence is CASSQDEAGDYNEQFF. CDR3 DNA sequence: TGCGCCAGCAGCCAAGACGAAGCCGGGGATTACAATGAGCAGTTCTTC.

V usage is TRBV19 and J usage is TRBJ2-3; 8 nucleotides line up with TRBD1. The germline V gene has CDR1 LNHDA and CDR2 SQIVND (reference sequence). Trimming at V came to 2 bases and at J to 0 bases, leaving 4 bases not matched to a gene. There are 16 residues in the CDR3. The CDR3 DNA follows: TGTGCCAGTAGTATACAGGGGGCGATTAGCACAGATACGCAGTATTTT. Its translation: CASSIQGAISTDTQYF.

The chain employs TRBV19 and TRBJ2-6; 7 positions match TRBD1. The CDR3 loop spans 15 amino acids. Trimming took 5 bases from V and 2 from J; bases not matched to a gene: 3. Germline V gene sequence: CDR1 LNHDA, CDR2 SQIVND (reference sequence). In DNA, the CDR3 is TGTGCCAGTAGTGTCCAGGGGGCTGGGGCCAACGTCCTGACTTTC. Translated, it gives CASSVQGAGANVLTF.

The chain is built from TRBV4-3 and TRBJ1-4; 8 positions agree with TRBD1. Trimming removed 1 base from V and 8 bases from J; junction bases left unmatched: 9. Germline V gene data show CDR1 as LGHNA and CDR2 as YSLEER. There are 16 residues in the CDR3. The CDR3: CASSQGGTGLGEKLFF. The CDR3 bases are TGCGCCAGCAGCCAAGGGGGGACAGGCCTGGGCGAAAAACTGTTTTTT.

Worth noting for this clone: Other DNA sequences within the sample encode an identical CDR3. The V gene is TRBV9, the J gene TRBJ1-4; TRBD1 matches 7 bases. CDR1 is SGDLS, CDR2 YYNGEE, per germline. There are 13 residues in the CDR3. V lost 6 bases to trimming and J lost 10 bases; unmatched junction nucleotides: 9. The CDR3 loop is CASTDRAGGKLFF. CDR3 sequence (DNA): TGTGCCAGCACTGACAGGGCTGGGGGAAAACTGTTTTTT.

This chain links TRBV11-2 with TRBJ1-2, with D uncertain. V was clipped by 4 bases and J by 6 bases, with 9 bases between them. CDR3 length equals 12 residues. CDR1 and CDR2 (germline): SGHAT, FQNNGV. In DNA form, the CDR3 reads TGTGCCAGCAGCTGGGGAGGTGATGGCTACACCTTC. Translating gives CASSWGGDGYTF.

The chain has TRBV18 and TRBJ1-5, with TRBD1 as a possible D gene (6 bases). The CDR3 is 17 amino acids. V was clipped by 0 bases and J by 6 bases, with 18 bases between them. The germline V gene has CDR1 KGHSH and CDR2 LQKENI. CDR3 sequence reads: CASSPPGGQGVGQPQHF. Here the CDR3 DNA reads TGTGCCAGCTCACCACCGGGGGGCCAAGGAGTCGGTCAGCCCCAGCATTTT.

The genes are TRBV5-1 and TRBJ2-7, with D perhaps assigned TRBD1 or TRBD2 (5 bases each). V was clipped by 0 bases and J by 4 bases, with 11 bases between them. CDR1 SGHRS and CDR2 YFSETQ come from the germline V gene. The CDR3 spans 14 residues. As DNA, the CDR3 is TGCGCCAGCAGCTTGGGAGGGGCGACTTACGAGCAGTACTTC. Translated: CASSLGGATYEQYF.

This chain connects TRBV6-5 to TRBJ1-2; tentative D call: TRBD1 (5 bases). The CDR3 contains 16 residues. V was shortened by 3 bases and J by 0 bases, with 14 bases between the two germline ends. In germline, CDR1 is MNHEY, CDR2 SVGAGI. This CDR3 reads CASSYLGDPTNYGYTF. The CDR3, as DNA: TGTGCCAGCAGTTATTTGGGGGACCCAACTAACTATGGCTACACCTTC.

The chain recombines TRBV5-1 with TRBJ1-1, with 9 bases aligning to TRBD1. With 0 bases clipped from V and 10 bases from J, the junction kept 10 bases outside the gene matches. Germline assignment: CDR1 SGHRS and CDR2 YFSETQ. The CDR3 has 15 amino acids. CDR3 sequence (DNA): TGCGCCAGCAGCTTGGAAGGACAGGGGCGAGGCGGAGCTTTCTTT. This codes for CASSLEGQGRGGAFF.

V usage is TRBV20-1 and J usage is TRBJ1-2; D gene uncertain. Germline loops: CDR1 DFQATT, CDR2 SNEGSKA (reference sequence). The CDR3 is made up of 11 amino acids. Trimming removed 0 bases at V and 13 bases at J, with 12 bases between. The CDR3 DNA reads TGCAGTGCTAGAGACCCTGAGACTACCACCTTC. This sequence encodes CSARDPETTTF.

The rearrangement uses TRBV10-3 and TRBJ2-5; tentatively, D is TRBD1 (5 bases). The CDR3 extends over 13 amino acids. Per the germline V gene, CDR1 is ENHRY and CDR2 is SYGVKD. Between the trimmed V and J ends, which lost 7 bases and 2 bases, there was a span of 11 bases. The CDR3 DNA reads TGTGCCATCACCGACAGTGGGCAAGAGACCCAGTACTTC. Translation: CAITDSGQETQYF.